The 21 T cell receptor beta chains below come from one sample, sequenced in a study of T-cell reconstitution after alpha-beta-depleted transplantation in children. Unique molecular identifiers were incorporated into the prepared TCRbeta library. TCRdb called the PCR reads again in MiXCR, with one record for every CDR3 protein. Of about 610,000 distinct CDR3 sequences listed, 10% are singletons. Sequenced material: PBMCs from the stem cell graft donor, taken from the stem cell graft. These receptors all stem from a human donor who donated a stem cell graft to a child with acute myeloid leukemia.

The chain couples TRBV9 to TRBJ2-5; D is perhaps TRBD2 (6 bases). V was cut by 3 bases and J by 4 bases, with 13 bases left in between. The CDR3 has 14 amino acids. Germline CDR1 reads SGDLS; CDR2 reads YYNGEE. The CDR3 here is CASSAPGGIETQYF. The CDR3 nucleotides read TGTGCCAGCAGCGCCCCCGGAGGGATAGAGACCCAGTACTTC. Drawing the rest from reference TRBV9 and TRBJ2-5, the complete variable domain is DSGVTQTPKHLITATGQRVTLRCSPRSGDLSVYWYQQSLDQGLQFLIQYYNGEERAKGNILERFSAQQFPDLHSELNLSSLELGDSALYFCASSAPGGIETQYFGPGTRLLVL.

The V call is TRBV20-1, the J call TRBJ1-1; TRBD1 matches at 7 bases. The length of the CDR3 is 14 residues. Germline loops: CDR1 DFQATT, CDR2 SNEGSKA (reference sequence). V was pared by 6 bases and J by 0 bases, with 7 bases of the junction left unmatched. The CDR3 protein is CSARDSRVNTEAFF. The CDR3 nucleotides read TGCAGTGCGCGGGACAGCCGAGTGAACACTGAAGCTTTCTTT.

This clonotype was found many times. The J gene is TRBJ2-7, the V gene TRBV20-1; D remains unclear. V was cut by 6 bases and J by 6 bases, with 6 bases left in between. The CDR3 runs 9 residues. Germline loops: CDR1 DFQATT, CDR2 SNEGSKA (reference sequence). Here the CDR3 reads CSARREQYF. CDR3 bases: TGCAGTGCCAGACGCGAGCAGTACTTC.

A few counts support this clonotype. The genes are TRBV28 and TRBJ1-5; 7 bases are a match to TRBD1. Germline V gene lookup returns CDR1 MDHEN and CDR2 SYDVKM. V lost 6 bases, J lost 6 bases, and 5 bases stayed unmatched. This CDR3 spans 13 amino acids. CDR3 sequence: CASRTAGGQPQHF. The CDR3 DNA follows: TGTGCCAGCAGAACAGCAGGGGGTCAGCCCCAGCATTTT.

The chain is built from TRBV6-2 or TRBV6-3 and TRBJ2-7, with 10 bases aligning to TRBD1. Germline CDR1 is MNHEY and CDR2 is SVGEGT. V shed 7 bases and J 4 bases; nucleotides not matched to a gene: 10. The CDR3 has 15 amino acids. The CDR3 DNA sequence: TGTGCCAGCAACCCGGGGACAGGGGCTTTTTACGAGCAGTACTTC. Its translation: CASNPGTGAFYEQYF.

With regard to this clonotype: A much larger clonotype is one base distant, so this may be a read error. This rearrangement joins TRBV29-1 to TRBJ2-5; D might be TRBD2 (5 bases). CDR3 length: 13 amino acids. Per germline, CDR1 SQVTM and CDR2 ANQGSEA. DNA for the CDR3: TGCAGCGTTGACCCGGGAACCCAAGAGACCCAGTCCTTC. This translates into CSVDPGTQETQSF.

This clonotype appeared a few times. The chain uses TRBV6-5 and TRBJ2-3; 14 nucleotides line up with TRBD2. The germline V gene has CDR1 MNHEY and CDR2 SVGAGI. CDR3 size: 16 residues. J gave up 10 bases and V 5 bases, and 11 bases lay outside the gene matches. The CDR3 reads CASSTGTSGGSSSQYF. As DNA, the CDR3 is TGTGCCAGCAGTACTGGGACTAGCGGGGGCTCCAGTTCGCAGTATTTT.

This clonotype was detected many times. The chain couples TRBV20-1 to TRBJ2-3; 7 nucleotides line up with TRBD1. Germline V gives CDR1 DFQATT, CDR2 SNEGSKA (reference sequence). The CDR3 totals 15 residues. Unmatched junction bases numbered 10, after V lost 2 bases and J lost 5 bases. The CDR3 DNA reads as TGCAGTGCTAGAAGCTTGACAGGGAATCGAGATACGCAGTATTTT. Translated: CSARSLTGNRDTQYF.

This clonotype appeared a few times. This chain uses TRBV18 with TRBJ2-2, with D possibly being TRBD2 (5 bases). CDR1 and CDR2 from the germline V gene are KGHSH and LQKENI. Between the trimmed V and J ends, which lost 0 bases and 4 bases, there was a span of 9 bases. The CDR3 totals 15 residues. The CDR3 sequence is CASSPPGLTTGELFF. CDR3 nucleotides: TGTGCCAGCTCACCACCAGGACTGACCACCGGGGAGCTGTTTTTT.

This clonotype was observed a few times. This chain uses TRBV7-2 with TRBJ2-3; 13 positions match TRBD2. CDR3 length equals 17 residues. CDR1 and CDR2 from the germline V gene are SGHTA and FQGNSA. V shed 5 bases and J 3 bases; nucleotides not matched to a gene: 8. CDR3 coding DNA: TGTGCCAGCAGCCTACGACTAGCGGGAGGTGGAACAGATACGCAGTATTTT. Its translation: CASSLRLAGGGTDTQYF.

This clonotype was counted many times. The gene calls are TRBV9 and TRBJ2-1; perhaps D is TRBD1 or TRBD2 (5 bases each). Germline V gives CDR1 SGDLS, CDR2 YYNGEE. Trimming shortened V by 3 bases and J by 12 bases, and 10 bases separated the two germline ends. CDR3 size: 11 residues. For the CDR3, the DNA is TGTGCCAGCAGCGCGCCCGGGACGCAGTTCTTC. Residues: CASSAPGTQFF. Looking up the rest from reference TRBV9 and TRBJ2-1 gives the full variable domain: DSGVTQTPKHLITATGQRVTLRCSPRSGDLSVYWYQQSLDQGLQFLIQYYNGEERAKGNILERFSAQQFPDLHSELNLSSLELGDSALYFCASSAPGTQFFGPGTRLTVL.

This clonotype was recorded a few times. The chain combines TRBV29-1 with TRBJ2-3; 12 bases agree with TRBD2. Germline CDR1 is SQVTM and CDR2 is ANQGSEA. The CDR3 contains 16 residues. Unmatched junction bases numbered 6, after V lost 5 bases and J lost 0 bases. In nucleotides, the CDR3 is TGCAGCGTTAGCTCAGGGACTAGCGGGAGCACAGATACGCAGTATTTT. This encodes CSVSSGTSGSTDTQYF.

V gene TRBV27 combines with J gene TRBJ2-1; possible D gene TRBD1, 5 bases. The CDR3 length is 15 residues. Germline V gene data show CDR1 as MNHEY and CDR2 as SMNVEV (reference sequence). V shed 0 bases and J shed 6 bases, with 12 bases lying between them. CDR3 loop: CASSLSGQRPNEQFF. CDR3 nucleotide sequence: TGTGCCAGCAGTTTATCGGGGCAGCGACCCAATGAGCAGTTCTTC.

The V call is TRBV7-3, the J call TRBJ2-5, with D perhaps given as TRBD1 or TRBD2 (9 bases each). From germline, CDR1 is SGHTA and CDR2 FQGTGA. CDR3 length equals 15 residues. The V end lost 5 bases, the J end lost 5 bases, and 18 bases lay between the germline ends. The CDR3 DNA reads TGTGCCAGCAGCGGACAGGGGACTAGCCTGGAGACCCAGTACTTC. As protein: CASSGQGTSLETQYF.

The genes are TRBV27 and TRBJ2-3; 10 nucleotides align to TRBD1. The V gene's germline CDR1 is MNHEY and CDR2 SMNVEV (reference sequence). V lost 4 bases to trimming and J lost 2 bases; unmatched junction nucleotides: 24. The length of the CDR3 is 22 residues. Here the CDR3 reads CASSSDRVGPQTGGNLTDTQYF. Here the CDR3 DNA reads TGTGCCAGCAGTTCGGATAGGGTCGGCCCCCAGACAGGGGGCAATCTCACAGATACGCAGTATTTT.

This clonotype was picked up many times. The chain combines TRBV29-1 with TRBJ1-3; D gene unclear. The V gene's germline CDR1 is SQVTM and CDR2 ANQGSEA. This CDR3 region has 13 residues. Between the trimmed V and J ends, which lost 7 bases and 3 bases, there was a span of 13 bases. CDR3 in DNA: TGCAGCGGTGTCACGGAAGGTGGAAACACCATATATTTT. It encodes CSGVTEGGNTIYF.

This chain uses TRBV12-3 or TRBV12-4 with TRBJ1-1; no firm D call. V was shortened by 3 bases and J by 1 base, with 9 bases between the two germline ends. The CDR3 length is 14 residues. CDR3 DNA: TGTGCCAGCAGTTTGGTCGGTTGGAACACTGAAGCTTTCTTT. It codes for CASSLVGWNTEAFF.

This clonotype was counted many times. The V and J genes are TRBV12-3 or TRBV12-4 and TRBJ2-3; no reliable D call. Trimming left V 1 base short and J 1 base short, with 3 bases between. CDR3 length: 13 residues. The CDR3 reads CASSLDRTDTQYF. The CDR3, as DNA: TGTGCCAGCAGTTTAGACCGCACAGATACGCAGTATTTT.

The J gene is TRBJ1-5, the V gene TRBV20-1; 7 positions match TRBD1. The J segment lost 3 bases and the V segment lost 3 bases, leaving 2 bases of the junction unmatched. The CDR3 spans 13 residues. Germline lookup yields CDR1 DFQATT and CDR2 SNEGSKA (reference sequence). The CDR3 spells CSARGQFNQPQHF. In DNA, the CDR3 is TGCAGTGCTAGGGGACAGTTCAATCAGCCCCAGCATTTT.

This clonotype was seen repeatedly, ten times or more. The chain carries TRBV20-1 and TRBJ1-3; no reliable D call. Deletions cut 0 bases from V and 7 bases from J, with 16 bases between. Per the germline V gene, CDR1 is DFQATT and CDR2 is SNEGSKA (reference sequence). This CDR3 is 15 amino acids long. Here the CDR3 DNA reads TGCAGTGCTAGAGAGTGGGGTTCAAAGGAGAACACCATATATTTT. It yields the protein CSAREWGSKENTIYF.

The J gene is TRBJ2-7, the V gene TRBV4-3; 10 nucleotides agree with TRBD2. Germline loops: CDR1 LGHNA, CDR2 YSLEER. With 7 bases clipped from V and 1 base from J, the junction kept 13 bases outside the gene matches. CDR3 length equals 17 residues. The chain's CDR3 is CASTRGLAGASSYEQYF. DNA for the CDR3: TGCGCCAGCACGCGAGGGCTAGCGGGAGCTTCTTCCTACGAGCAGTACTTC.